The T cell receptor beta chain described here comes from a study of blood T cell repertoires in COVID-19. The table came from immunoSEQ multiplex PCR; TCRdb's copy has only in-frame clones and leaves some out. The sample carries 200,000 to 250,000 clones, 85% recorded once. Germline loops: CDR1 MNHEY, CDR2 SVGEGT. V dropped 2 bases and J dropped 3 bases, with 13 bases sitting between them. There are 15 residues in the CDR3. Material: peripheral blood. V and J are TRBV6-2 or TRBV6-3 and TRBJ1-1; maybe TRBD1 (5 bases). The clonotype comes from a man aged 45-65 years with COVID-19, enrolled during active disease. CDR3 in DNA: TGTGCCAGCAGTTACGTGACGGGGGTGGACACTGAAGCTTTCTTT. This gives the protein CASSYVTGVDTEAFF.